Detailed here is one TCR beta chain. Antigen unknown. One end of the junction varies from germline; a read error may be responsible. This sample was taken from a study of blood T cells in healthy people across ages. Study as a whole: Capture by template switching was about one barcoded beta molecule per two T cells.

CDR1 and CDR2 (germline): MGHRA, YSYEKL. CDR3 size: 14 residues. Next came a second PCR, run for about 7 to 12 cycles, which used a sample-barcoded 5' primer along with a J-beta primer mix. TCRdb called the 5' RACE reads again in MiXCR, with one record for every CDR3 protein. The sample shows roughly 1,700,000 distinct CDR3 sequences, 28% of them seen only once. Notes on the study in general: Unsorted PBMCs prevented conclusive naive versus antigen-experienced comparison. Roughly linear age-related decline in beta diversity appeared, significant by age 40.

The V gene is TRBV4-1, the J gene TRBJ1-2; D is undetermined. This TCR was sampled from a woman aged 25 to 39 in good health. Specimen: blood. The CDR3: CANSQGEGGYGYTF. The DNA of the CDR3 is TGCGCCAACAGCCAAGGAGAGGGAGGGTATGGCTACACCTTC.